This TCR beta chain was observed in a study of shared clonotypes between healthy human individuals. Naive CD8 cells lacked CD45RO and underwent positive selection for CCR7, leaving out terminally differentiated effector memory CD45RA+ cells. Method: immunoSEQ multiplex PCR; TCRdb's copy keeps in-frame clones and lacks some. The sample records around 1.9 million clones, about 93% being singletons. Source material: naive CD8+ T cells from PBMCs. The TCR sequence derives from a man aged 18 to 30 in good health. Some clones in this sample may be carry-over from other donors' samples.

The CDR3 bases are TGTGCCAGCAGTCCCGGGACTAGCGGGAGGGTGGATACGCAGTATTTT. Protein product: CASSPGTSGRVDTQYF. V is TRBV28 and J is TRBJ2-3; 16 bases line up with TRBD2. This CDR3 spans 16 amino acids. Germline CDR1 reads MDHEN; CDR2 reads SYDVKM. J lost 6 bases, V lost 5 bases, and 5 bases had no gene match.